A selection of T cell receptor beta chains follows, all from one sample in a study of cytomegalovirus exposure and HLA in healthy donors. Libraries were prepared by immunoSEQ multiplex PCR; TCRdb keeps only in-frame clonotypes and omits some of them. The table has some 120,000 clones, roughly 73% seen once. The sequenced sample consisted of PBMCs. Receptors were obtained from a man aged 60-69 years in good health and CMV-seropositive. CDR3s include the opening cysteine and the closing phenylalanine or tryptophan. Fields, in order: CDR3 length, D gene, clone size, V gene, J gene, CDR3 protein, CDR3 DNA. D genes are given only for firm matches. Where a row states a size, it is once, few, many or the class of an expanded clone; other rows omit it.

14	-	-	TRBV6-5	TRBJ2-7	CASSYVRGIHEQYF	TGTGCCAGCAGTTACGTCAGGGGAATCCACGAGCAGTACTTC
12	-	-	TRBV14	TRBJ2-1	CASSQVAHEQFF	TGTGCCAGCAGCCAAGTGGCCCATGAGCAGTTCTTC
13	-	-	TRBV11-2	TRBJ1-1	CASSFLRNTEAFF	TGTGCCAGCAGCTTTCTGCGAAACACTGAAGCTTTCTTT
17	TRBD2	-	TRBV4-1	TRBJ2-3	CASSQVRGGGSTDTQYF	TGCGCCAGCAGCCAAGTGAGGGGCGGGGGGAGCACAGATACGCAGTATTTT
14	TRBD2	-	TRBV4-2	TRBJ2-7	CASSQWGGIYEQYF	TGTGCCAGCAGCCAATGGGGGGGTATCTACGAGCAGTACTTC
16	-	-	TRBV11-3	TRBJ2-5	CASSPGLGQTHGTQYF	TGTGCCAGCAGCCCCGGGCTCGGACAGACACATGGGACCCAGTACTTC
13	-	-	TRBV10-2	TRBJ2-3	CASEGTTTDTQYF	TGCGCCAGCGAGGGGACAACCACAGATACGCAGTATTTT
15	-	-	TRBV19	TRBJ1-5	CASSSTGFSNQPQHF	TGTGCCAGTAGTTCCACAGGGTTCAGCAATCAGCCCCAGCATTTT
14	-	-	TRBV7-9	TRBJ1-5	CASSPPGINQPQHF	TGTGCCAGCAGCCCACCAGGGATCAATCAGCCCCAGCATTTT
13	-	once	TRBV27	TRBJ2-7	CASSLKGAREQYF	TGTGCCAGCAGTTTGAAAGGGGCCAGGGAGCAGTACTTC
18	-	-	TRBV19	TRBJ1-1	CASSTRIPSPRVDTEAFF	TGTGCCAGTAGTACTAGGATCCCTAGCCCGAGGGTGGACACTGAAGCTTTCTTT
15	TRBD1	-	TRBV5-1	TRBJ2-7	CASSTGTGSAYEQYF	TGCGCCAGCAGCACCGGGACAGGGAGCGCCTACGAGCAGTACTTC
15	-	-	TRBV28	TRBJ2-2	CASSPYLRVHGELFF	TGTGCCAGCAGTCCCTACTTGAGAGTCCACGGGGAGCTGTTTTTT
15	-	once	TRBV2	TRBJ1-3	CASSESPRGGNTIYF	TGTGCCAGCAGTGAAAGCCCCCGAGGCGGAAACACCATATATTTT
14	-	-	TRBV5-1	TRBJ2-7	CASSSGQKSYEQYF	TGCGCCAGCAGCTCCGGACAAAAGTCCTACGAGCAGTACTTC
15	-	-	TRBV1	TRBJ2-7	CTSRRRDRLSYEQYF	TGCACCAGCAGACGGCGGGACCGCTTGTCTTACGAGCAGTACTTC
14	TRBD2	-	TRBV6-6	TRBJ2-3	CASNERGWADTQYF	TGTGCCAGCAACGAGCGGGGATGGGCAGATACGCAGTATTTT
14	-	-	TRBV5-1	TRBJ1-6	CASSHDRIPKALHF	TGCGCCAGCAGCCACGACAGGATTCCTAAGGCCCTCCACTTT
15	-	-	TRBV10-3	TRBJ2-1	CAISDVGRAYNEQFF	TGTGCCATCAGTGACGTGGGCAGGGCCTACAATGAGCAGTTCTTC
15	TRBD1	-	TRBV19	TRBJ1-1	CASSKPGQGSTEAFF	TGTGCCAGTAGTAAGCCGGGACAGGGGAGCACTGAAGCTTTCTTT
13	-	many	TRBV28	TRBJ2-1	CASSSGAYNEQFF	TGTGCCAGCTCCTCAGGGGCTTACAATGAGCAGTTCTTC
15	-	-	TRBV5-1	TRBJ1-2	CASSLEDGLNYGYTF	TGCGCCAGCAGCTTGGAGGACGGACTTAACTATGGCTACACCTTC
15	TRBD1	-	TRBV5-4	TRBJ1-6	CASSKGQGADSPLHF	TGTGCCAGCAGCAAGGGACAGGGGGCGGATTCACCCCTCCACTTT
13	-	-	TRBV11-2	TRBJ2-5	CASSLSPQGIQYF	TGTGCCAGCAGCTTAAGCCCCCAGGGGATCCAGTACTTC
15	-	-	TRBV5-1	TRBJ2-2	CASSSSLGNTGELFF	TGCGCCAGCAGCAGCTCACTAGGGAACACCGGGGAGCTGTTTTTT
13	-	-	TRBV7-3	TRBJ1-6	CASSQGQGTPLHF	TGTGCCAGCAGCCAAGGGCAGGGAACACCCCTCCACTTT
16	TRBD1	-	TRBV4-1	TRBJ1-5	CASSQDEGATYQPQHF	TGCGCCAGCAGCCAAGATGAGGGGGCGACTTATCAGCCCCAGCATTTT
18	-	few	TRBV5-8	TRBJ2-1	CASSLVPRQAVSYNEQFF	TGTGCCAGCAGCCTGGTACCTCGACAGGCGGTCTCCTACAATGAGCAGTTCTTC
14	TRBD1	-	TRBV9	TRBJ2-5	CASSWDRDQETQYF	TGTGCCAGCAGCTGGGACAGGGATCAAGAGACCCAGTACTTC
16	TRBD1	-	TRBV4-1	TRBJ2-3	CASSPATGQGAGTQYF	TGCGCCAGCAGTCCTGCCACGGGACAGGGAGCAGGTACGCAGTATTTT
16	TRBD2	-	TRBV7-6	TRBJ2-7	CASSLRAGGSSYEQYF	TGTGCCAGCAGCTTAAGAGCGGGGGGGAGCTCCTACGAGCAGTACTTC
16	TRBD1	-	TRBV4-1	TRBJ1-6	CASSQDPGQGHSPLHF	TGCGCCAGCAGCCAAGACCCCGGACAGGGTCATTCACCCCTCCACTTT
15	-	few	TRBV6-1	TRBJ2-7	CASSEGPGSSYEQYF	TGTGCCAGCAGTGAAGGACCAGGCTCCTCCTACGAGCAGTACTTC
16	-	-	TRBV7-9	TRBJ1-1	CASSGKGGVEDTEAFF	TGTGCCAGCAGCGGTAAAGGAGGGGTGGAGGACACTGAAGCTTTCTTT
16	TRBD2	-	TRBV6-6	TRBJ2-7	CASSYVASGGSYEQYF	TGTGCCAGCAGTTACGTCGCTAGCGGGGGATCATACGAGCAGTACTTC
13	-	-	TRBV10-2	TRBJ1-2	CASSELEGGGYTF	TGCGCCAGCAGTGAGCTTGAGGGTGGAGGCTACACCTTC
10	-	-	TRBV28	TRBJ2-7	CASSDYEQYF	TGTGCCAGCTCAGATTACGAGCAGTACTTC
14	TRBD2	few	TRBV10-2	TRBJ2-2	CASREAGVTGELFF	TGCGCCAGCAGGGAAGCGGGGGTTACCGGGGAGCTGTTTTTT
16	-	once	TRBV27	TRBJ2-1	CASSLMAASSYNEQFF	TGTGCCAGCAGTTTAATGGCGGCTAGCTCCTACAATGAGCAGTTCTTC
13	-	-	TRBV7-2	TRBJ1-5	CASSQHTNQPQHF	TGTGCCAGCAGCCAACACACCAATCAGCCCCAGCATTTT
15	TRBD1	few	TRBV5-4	TRBJ2-1	CASSIGTGGRNEQFF	TGTGCCAGCAGCATAGGGACAGGGGGCAGGAATGAGCAGTTCTTC
13	-	-	TRBV30	TRBJ2-2	CAWSVQGTGELFF	TGTGCCTGGAGTGTACAGGGTACCGGGGAGCTGTTTTTT
15	TRBD2	-	TRBV11-3	TRBJ2-3	CASSPSAGGADTQYF	TGTGCCAGCAGCCCATCGGCGGGGGGGGCAGATACGCAGTATTTT